The 15 T cell receptor beta chains below were found in one sample sequenced in a study of shared clonotypes between healthy human individuals. TCRdb's table, derived via immunoSEQ multiplex PCR, lists solely in-frame clones and lacks some. The sample includes about 2 million clones, roughly 95% of them seen just once. Sequenced sample: naive CD4+ T cells sorted from blood. Subset described: CD45RA+ positively selected. These receptor sequences come from a man between 18 and 29 years old in good health.

This chain connects TRBV6-1 to TRBJ1-1; 11 bases map to TRBD1. The V segment lost 6 bases and the J segment 6 bases; nucleotides outside the gene matches: 9. Germline CDR1 MNHNS, CDR2 SASEGT. This CDR3 spans 15 amino acids. The CDR3 protein is CASRGRGQGGAEAFF. In DNA, the CDR3 is TGTGCCAGCAGGGGCCGGGGACAGGGGGGCGCTGAAGCTTTCTTT.

V usage is TRBV5-4 and J usage is TRBJ2-1; 9 positions match TRBD2. The CDR3 loop spans 14 amino acids. Trimming took 3 bases from V and 5 from J; bases not matched to a gene: 3. Looked up from germline, CDR1 is SGHNT and CDR2 is YYREEE (reference sequence). The CDR3 here is CASSSGTSHNEQFF. Written as DNA, the CDR3 is TGTGCCAGCAGCTCCGGGACTAGCCACAATGAGCAGTTCTTC.

V is TRBV6-5 and J is TRBJ2-6; TRBD1 might be the D (5 bases). Between the trimmed V and J ends, which lost 2 bases and 4 bases, there was a span of 9 bases. Germline lookup yields CDR1 MNHEY and CDR2 SVGAGI. The CDR3 loop spans 15 amino acids. This CDR3 is CASSYIRAGANVLTF. The CDR3 nucleotides read TGTGCCAGCAGTTACATCAGGGCCGGGGCCAACGTCCTGACTTTC.

J is TRBJ1-6 and V is TRBV9; TRBD1 matches 7 bases. J lost 5 bases, V lost 4 bases, and 9 bases had no gene match. Germline assignment: CDR1 SGDLS and CDR2 YYNGEE. The CDR3 is 16 amino acids. The CDR3 coding sequence is TGTGCCAGCAGCTTCAGGGGGGAATTTAATAATTCACCCCTCCACTTT. Translation: CASSFRGEFNNSPLHF.

This rearrangement joins TRBV28 to TRBJ2-7, with D tentatively TRBD1 (5 bases). V dropped 5 bases and J dropped 6 bases, with 14 bases sitting between them. CDR1 and CDR2 from the germline V gene are MDHEN and SYDVKM. This CDR3 has 13 amino acids. For the CDR3, the DNA is TGTGCCAGCAGTCGAGAGGCAGGGCCCGAGCAGTACTTC. Encoded protein: CASSREAGPEQYF.

This rearrangement joins TRBV5-4 to TRBJ1-5; perhaps TRBD1 as D (5 bases). CDR1 is SGHNT and CDR2 is YYREEE in the germline V gene (reference sequence). Trimming removed 4 bases at V and 2 bases at J, with 22 bases between. The CDR3 consists of 18 residues. The CDR3 nucleotides read TGTGCCAGCAGCCCCCTCGGACATGGGGCTGTGGGCAATCAGCCCCAGCATTTT. This encodes CASSPLGHGAVGNQPQHF. Complete variable domain (other parts from reference TRBV5-4 and TRBJ1-5): ETGVTQSPTHLIKTRGQQVTLRCSSQSGHNTVSWYQQALGQGPQFIFQYYREEENGRGNFPPRFSGLQFPNYSSELNVNALELDDSALYLCASSPLGHGAVGNQPQHFGDGTRLSIL.

The chain uses TRBV5-4 and TRBJ2-2; 9 bases are shared with TRBD2. The CDR3 has 16 amino acids. Looked up from germline, CDR1 is SGHNT and CDR2 is YYREEE (reference sequence). The V segment lost 1 base and the J segment 5 bases; nucleotides outside the gene matches: 6. The CDR3 coding sequence is TGTGCCAGCAGCTTGCCGACTAGCGGTAGGACCGGGGAGCTGTTTTTT. This codes for CASSLPTSGRTGELFF.

CDR3 sequence: CASSFYGDSSYGYTF. The CDR3 region has the DNA TGTGCCAGCAGCTTTTACGGGGACAGCTCCTATGGCTACACCTTC. V gene TRBV7-2 combines with J gene TRBJ1-2; TRBD1 aligns across 7 bases. This CDR3 is 15 amino acids long. CDR1 is SGHTA and CDR2 is FQGNSA in the germline V gene. V shed 3 bases, J shed 4 bases, and the junction held 8 bases outside the gene matches.

The rearrangement links TRBV5-4 to TRBJ2-7, with a possible D match to TRBD2 (5 bases). The CDR3 has 14 residues. Trimming stripped 4 bases from V and 4 bases from J, with 15 bases between. Germline CDR1 and CDR2: SGHNT and YYREEE (reference sequence). The DNA for the CDR3 is TGTGCCAGCAGCGCTACTAGTCAGGCTTACGAGCAGTACTTC. This gives the protein CASSATSQAYEQYF.

In its sample, this clone was seen once. The rearrangement uses TRBV6-5 and TRBJ2-5; 8 bases agree with TRBD2. Per the germline V gene, CDR1 is MNHEY and CDR2 is SVGAGI. This CDR3 has 15 amino acids. V was pared by 2 bases and J by 4 bases, with 6 bases of the junction left unmatched. The CDR3 is CASSYTIAGTETQYF. DNA of the CDR3: TGTGCCAGCAGTTACACGATAGCGGGAACAGAGACCCAGTACTTC.

The rearrangement uses TRBV5-4 and TRBJ1-6; D may be TRBD1 (5 bases). In germline, CDR1 is SGHNT, CDR2 YYREEE (reference sequence). Between the trimmed V and J ends, which lost 0 bases and 7 bases, there was a span of 17 bases. The CDR3 runs 17 residues. CDR3 nucleotides: TGTGCCAGCAGCTTGGAGGCAGGGCAGGGCGGGAATTCACCCCTCCACTTT. Its translation is CASSLEAGQGGNSPLHF.

For this clone: In the same sample, other DNA sequences code for this CDR3. The chain links TRBV5-4 to TRBJ1-6, with D maybe TRBD1 (5 bases). Trimming left V 4 bases short and J 7 bases short, with 12 bases between. Germline CDR1 and CDR2: SGHNT and YYREEE (reference sequence). The CDR3 totals 14 residues. The CDR3 region has the DNA TGTGCCAGCAGCCCTGACAGCTCAAATTCACCCCTCCACTTT. It codes for CASSPDSSNSPLHF.

The gene calls are TRBV5-1 and TRBJ2-7, with 8 bases aligning to TRBD1. In germline, CDR1 is SGHRS, CDR2 YFSETQ. The length of the CDR3 is 16 residues. The V segment lost 4 bases and the J segment 7 bases; nucleotides outside the gene matches: 16. The CDR3 DNA follows: TGCGCCAGCAGCCCGGAGGGCGACGACAGGGGTGAAGAGCAGTACTTC. Translated, it gives CASSPEGDDRGEEQYF.

To note about this clone: Other DNA sequences of this sample code for an identical CDR3. This chain uses TRBV18 with TRBJ2-2; possibly TRBD2 for D (6 bases). The CDR3 extends over 14 amino acids. Deletions cut 0 bases from V and 4 bases from J, with 6 bases between. Germline loops: CDR1 KGHSH, CDR2 LQKENI. This CDR3 is CASSPPGGTGELFF. The CDR3 bases are TGTGCCAGCTCACCACCCGGGGGCACCGGGGAGCTGTTTTTT.

The V call is TRBV7-8, the J call TRBJ1-5; 9 positions match TRBD1. With 3 bases clipped from V and 3 bases from J, the junction kept 6 bases outside the gene matches. Germline V gene lookup returns CDR1 SGHVS and CDR2 FQNEAQ. CDR3 length: 16 residues. The CDR3: CASSLGRTGDNQPQHF. The CDR3 nucleotides read TGTGCCAGCAGCTTGGGACGGACAGGGGACAATCAGCCCCAGCATTTT.